The TCR beta chain under discussion was sequenced for a study of blood T cell repertoires in COVID-19. Across the study: PBMCs, B-cell-depleted T cells, or T cells were the source of the cDNA or gDNA that made up the material.

Per the authors' pipeline: Estimation of nucleated cell counts was performed using reference gene primer amplification. Repertoires were generated with immunoSEQ multiplex PCR, while TCRdb's copy carries only in-frame clones and drops some. From that table come the V and J calls and clone size; the DNA was used to work out D and trimming. This sample has a few hundred thousand clones, with roughly 87% found just once. The CDR3 totals 16 residues. CDR1 is SGHRS, CDR2 YFSETQ, per germline. Unmatched junction bases numbered 11, after V lost 4 bases and J lost 5 bases. Sequencing was performed on PBMCs or T cells enriched from blood (not recorded which). This chain joins TRBV5-1 and TRBJ2-7; TRBD2 matches at 11 bases. This receptor was obtained from a woman in her twenties or thirties who had recovered from COVID-19. CDR3: CASSHSSSGGAHEQYF. The CDR3 DNA reads as TGCGCCAGCAGCCATAGCAGTAGCGGGGGGGCGCACGAGCAGTACTTC.